The 23 T cell receptor beta chains in this list originate from one sample, sequenced in a study of beta chain features in type 1 diabetes. Expressed TCRB transcripts got sequenced, as all isolated RNA was reverse transcribed. Clones were read by immunoSEQ multiplex PCR, and TCRdb kept only the in-frame ones, dropping some. This sample yields about 220,000 clones, of which approximately 10% are seen a single time; 1% to 1.5% belongs to the top ten. The sequenced material came from central memory CD4+ T cells from blood. Receptor source: a man in his late teens or twenties in good health.

The chain recombines TRBV2 with TRBJ2-4, with D possibly matching TRBD2 (7 bases). The CDR3 runs 16 residues. Per the germline V gene, CDR1 is SNHLY and CDR2 is FYNNEI. V gave up 8 bases and J gave up 11 bases, with 28 bases separating them. This CDR3 reads CASAPQGNRAGAVQYF. The CDR3 region has the DNA TGTGCCAGCGCTCCTCAAGGGAATAGGGCGGGGGCCGTTCAGTACTTC.

This clone appeared a few times. V is TRBV4-2 and J is TRBJ2-7; D gene ambiguous. V shed 0 bases and J shed 2 bases, with 5 bases lying between them. The CDR3 runs 13 residues. Looked up from germline, CDR1 is LGHNA and CDR2 is YNFKEQ. CDR3 DNA: TGTGCCAGCAGCCAAGACACCACCTACGAGCAGTACTTC. It specifies CASSQDTTYEQYF.

The sample holds a few counts of this clone. The chain uses TRBV11-2 and TRBJ2-7, with TRBD1 as a possible D gene (6 bases). The CDR3 spans 12 residues. Germline V gene lookup returns CDR1 SGHAT and CDR2 FQNNGV. V lost 5 bases and J lost 3, with 8 bases in between. The CDR3 coding sequence is TGTGCCAGCAGCCCGGACAGCTACGAGCAGTACTTC. This translates into CASSPDSYEQYF.

This clone was found a few times. Written as DNA, the CDR3 is TGTGCCATCAGTGATGGTAGCACAGATACGCAGTATTTT. Amino acid sequence: CAISDGSTDTQYF. The chain recombines TRBV10-3 with TRBJ2-3; the D is unclear. The germline CDR1 and CDR2 sequences are ENHRY and SYGVKD. Trimming took 3 bases from V and 0 from J, leaving 4 bases between them. This CDR3 is 13 amino acids long.

On this clone itself: Other DNA sequences in the same sample also yield this CDR3. The chain employs TRBV9 and TRBJ1-3, with 8 bases identical to TRBD1. Losses at the gene ends were 0 bases for V and 4 bases for J; bases not matched to a gene: 3. The CDR3 covers 15 residues. Germline-derived CDR1 and CDR2 are SGDLS and YYNGEE. In nucleotides, the CDR3 is TGTGCCAGCAGCGTAGGAGGACAGGGCGGAAACACCATATATTTT. It codes for CASSVGGQGGNTIYF.

As concerns this clone: This CDR3 is also generated by other DNA sequences in the sample. The gene calls are TRBV9 and TRBJ2-1, with TRBD2 identical over 8 bases. CDR3 size: 15 residues. Germline assignment: CDR1 SGDLS and CDR2 YYNGEE. Trimming at V came to 0 bases and at J to 3 bases, leaving 2 bases not matched to a gene. CDR3 sequence: CASSVAGGVYNEQFF. CDR3 nucleotide sequence: TGTGCCAGCAGCGTAGCGGGAGGGGTCTACAATGAGCAGTTCTTC.

The chain couples TRBV14 to TRBJ1-1; tentatively, D is TRBD1 (6 bases). CDR3 size: 15 residues. Deletions cut 8 bases from V and 6 bases from J, with 22 bases between. The germline V gene encodes CDR1 SGHDN and CDR2 FVKESK. CDR3 nucleotide sequence: TGTGCCAGCGACTCGGGTGGCAGGGGAAATTCTGAAGCTTTCTTT. Translating gives CASDSGGRGNSEAFF.

This clone has a count of ten or more. The J gene is TRBJ1-1, the V gene TRBV7-3; D is perhaps TRBD1 (5 bases). Germline lookup yields CDR1 SGHTA and CDR2 FQGTGA. The germline V and J ends were trimmed by 3 bases and 7 bases, with 15 bases remaining between them. The CDR3 runs to 14 residues. In DNA, the CDR3 is TGTGCCAGCAGCTTGAGGGGTGAGGAGAATGAAGCTTTCTTT. This translates into CASSLRGEENEAFF.

This sequence joins TRBV14 and TRBJ1-4, with 7 positions matching TRBD1. V shed 2 bases and J 2 bases; nucleotides not matched to a gene: 14. Germline CDR1 is SGHDN and CDR2 is FVKESK. The CDR3 loop spans 19 amino acids. This CDR3 is CASSQRHGQASATNEKLFF. The CDR3 coding sequence is TGTGCCAGCAGCCAACGGCATGGACAGGCAAGCGCGACTAATGAAAAACTGTTTTTT.

This clone was seen repeatedly, ten times or more. This chain links TRBV28 with TRBJ1-5; TRBD1 matches 7 bases. The CDR3 has 15 amino acids. CDR1 is MDHEN and CDR2 is SYDVKM in the germline V gene. The V and J ends lost 6 bases and 4 bases, in that order; junction bases with no gene match: 9. In DNA form, the CDR3 reads TGTGCCAGCAGCCCCACGGGACAGTGGAATCAGCCCCAGCATTTT. Translation: CASSPTGQWNQPQHF.

This clone has ten or more counts. The V and J genes are TRBV5-1 and TRBJ2-1; tentative D call: TRBD1 (6 bases). The CDR3 runs to 14 residues. V dropped 2 bases and J dropped 6 bases, with 12 bases sitting between them. Germline CDR1 SGHRS, CDR2 YFSETQ. The DNA for the CDR3 is TGCGCCAGCAGCTTTTTGGGGGCGGCCAATGAGCAGTTCTTC. This codes for CASSFLGAANEQFF.

This clone was detected only a few times. V and J are TRBV5-6 and TRBJ2-7; the D is unclear. CDR1 SGHDT and CDR2 YYEEEE come from the germline V gene. CDR3 length: 13 residues. Trimming stripped 2 bases from V and 6 bases from J, with 12 bases between. This CDR3 reads CASSFRISVEQYF. CDR3 nucleotides: TGTGCCAGCAGCTTTCGGATCAGCGTCGAGCAGTACTTC.

This clone was counted a single time. The chain carries TRBV7-9 and TRBJ1-4, with no clear D. This CDR3 contains 16 residues. Germline CDR1 SEHNR, CDR2 FQNEAQ (reference sequence). V was shortened by 5 bases and J by 4 bases, with 17 bases between the two germline ends. CDR3: CASSPGRQAGNEKLFF. The CDR3 DNA is TGTGCCAGCAGCCCCGGTCGTCAGGCGGGTAATGAAAAACTGTTTTTT.

This clone appeared a few times. As DNA, the CDR3 is TGTGCCAGCAGCTTCAGGGGGGAAACCTACGAGCAGTACTTC. It is translated as CASSFRGETYEQYF. The chain carries TRBV7-2 and TRBJ2-7; TRBD1 might be the D (7 bases). CDR1 is SGHTA and CDR2 is FQGNSA in the germline V gene. The CDR3 is 14 amino acids. V gave up 3 bases and J gave up 2 bases, with 11 bases separating them.

The chain links TRBV6-5 to TRBJ1-5, with D unresolved. The germline CDR1 and CDR2 sequences are MNHEY and SVGAGI. Trimming stripped 5 bases from V and 0 bases from J, with 11 bases between. The CDR3 covers 15 residues. The CDR3 DNA is TGTGCCAGCAGTACGGGAGGGAATAGCAATCAGCCCCAGCATTTT. Translated: CASSTGGNSNQPQHF.

This chain uses TRBV6-6 with TRBJ1-5; TRBD1 matches 10 bases. The V and J ends lost 5 bases and 8 bases, in that order; junction bases with no gene match: 9. The CDR3 is 15 amino acids. Germline V gives CDR1 MNHNY, CDR2 SVGAGI (reference sequence). The CDR3 protein is CASSRRQGALEPQHF. For the CDR3, the DNA is TGTGCCAGCAGTCGCCGACAGGGGGCTTTGGAGCCCCAGCATTTT.

This clone was seen only a few times. The J gene is TRBJ2-3, the V gene TRBV10-3; tentatively, D is TRBD2 (6 bases). The germline CDR1 and CDR2 sequences are ENHRY and SYGVKD. Trimming shortened V by 3 bases and J by 4 bases, and 11 bases separated the two germline ends. This CDR3 spans 14 amino acids. The chain's CDR3 is CAISDWEAPDTQYF. The CDR3, as DNA: TGTGCCATCAGTGACTGGGAGGCCCCAGATACGCAGTATTTT.

This chain links TRBV7-7 with TRBJ2-3; D is undetermined. V shed 6 bases and J shed 1 base, with 8 bases lying between them. Germline lookup yields CDR1 SSHAT and CDR2 FNYEAQ (reference sequence). The CDR3 has 13 amino acids. The CDR3: CASSSVRTDTQYF. The CDR3 DNA follows: TGTGCCAGCAGTTCTGTTCGCACAGATACGCAGTATTTT.

There are a few counts of this clone. The V gene is TRBV11-3, the J gene TRBJ2-3; D not resolved. CDR3 size: 14 residues. V lost 3 bases and J lost 2, with 9 bases in between. Germline V CDR1 and CDR2: SGHNT, YENEEA. The CDR3: CASSFFQVTDTQYF. Written as DNA, the CDR3 is TGTGCCAGCAGCTTTTTCCAGGTCACAGATACGCAGTATTTT.

In its sample, this clone was seen a few times. The V and J genes are TRBV19 and TRBJ1-5, with 8 bases that match TRBD1. V lost 4 bases and J lost 4; bases outside the gene matches: 9. CDR1 is LNHDA, CDR2 SQIVND, per germline (reference sequence). This CDR3 comprises 16 residues. The chain's CDR3 is CASSTRQGWGNQPQHF. The CDR3 DNA follows: TGTGCCAGTAGTACAAGACAGGGGTGGGGAAATCAGCCCCAGCATTTT.

The chain joins TRBV21-1 to TRBJ1-1; the table's D call, TRBD1, was not checked against the DNA. TRBV21-1 is classified as a pseudogene. CDR3 length equals 15 residues. The CDR3 here is CASSRDRGRNTEAFF. The CDR3 DNA reads as TGTGCCAGCAGCAGGGACAGGGGGAGAAACACTGAAGCTTTCTTT.

The chain links TRBV5-6 to TRBJ2-5; 8 nucleotides align to TRBD1. Per the germline V gene, CDR1 is SGHDT and CDR2 is YYEEEE. After removal of 4 bases from V and 4 bases from J, the junction contained 6 bases not matched to a gene. The CDR3 consists of 14 residues. The CDR3 is CASSHSGGGETQYF. CDR3 in DNA: TGTGCCAGCAGCCATTCAGGGGGCGGAGAGACCCAGTACTTC.

The gene calls are TRBV11-2 and TRBJ2-5; maybe TRBD2 (6 bases). Germline V gives CDR1 SGHAT, CDR2 FQNNGV. The CDR3 has 11 amino acids. V was trimmed by 7 bases and J by 5 bases, leaving 8 bases between them. The CDR3 DNA sequence: TGTGCCAGCACGGGGGATGAGACCCAGTACTTC. It yields the protein CASTGDETQYF.